The 21 T cell receptor beta chains given below trace back to one sample, sequenced in a study of type 1 regulatory T cells (dated by TCRdb to the early 2020s). Their antigens are not known. These reads were obtained on an Illumina MiSeq. TCRdb trimmed the raw reads at Q25, called clones with MiXCR and kept productive beta chains. Each entry merges the rows of one CDR3 protein and shows their most common DNA and genes. This sample gives roughly 65,000 distinct CDR3 sequences in total; approximately 47% of them show up just once. The top ten hold around 2.1% of the sample. Material: cultured non-Tr1 T cells, either the whole culture or a sorted T cell fraction (not recorded which). The label giving this sample's cell subset or site can be read as: non-Tr1 population from the T-allo10 product. The receptors stem from a human donor in good health.

The V and J genes are TRBV20-1 and TRBJ2-1; D possibly corresponds to TRBD1 (6 bases). The germline gives CDR1 DFQATT, CDR2 SNEGSKA (reference sequence). V dropped 4 bases and J dropped 7 bases, with 17 bases sitting between them. The CDR3 is made up of 14 amino acids. CDR3 protein: CSATLGAILNEQFF. CDR3 nucleotide sequence: TGCAGTGCTACCTTGGGGGCGATCCTGAATGAGCAGTTCTTC.

The chain has TRBV29-1 and TRBJ1-1; tentative D call: TRBD1 (6 bases). From germline, CDR1 is SQVTM and CDR2 ANQGSEA. The CDR3 sequence is 14 residues long. The V and J ends lost 6 bases and 0 bases respectively, with 14 bases between them. The CDR3 DNA reads as TGCAGCGTGACCTCGGGACACCTGAACACTGAAGCTTTCTTT. Translation gives CSVTSGHLNTEAFF.

The chain couples TRBV2 to TRBJ2-3, with 8 bases that match TRBD2. The CDR3 length is 15 residues. V dropped 3 bases and J dropped 2; count of bases not matched to a gene: 4. Germline V CDR1 and CDR2: SNHLY, FYNNEI. CDR3 amino acids: CASSDQRGITDTQYF. CDR3 DNA: TGTGCCAGCAGTGACCAGCGGGGGATCACAGATACGCAGTATTTT.

This clonotype was detected a few times. The chain couples TRBV7-2 to TRBJ2-1, with TRBD2 as a possible D gene (6 bases). CDR1 is SGHTA and CDR2 is FQGNSA in the germline V gene. Trimming stripped 7 bases from V and 5 bases from J, with 18 bases between. There are 15 residues in the CDR3. DNA of the CDR3: TGTGCCAGCAACCAACCGGGACTCCGAAACAATGAGCAGTTCTTC. It specifies CASNQPGLRNNEQFF.

This clonotype was counted a few times. The chain links TRBV14 to TRBJ1-2; D gene uncertain. The CDR3 sequence is 13 residues long. The germline V gene has CDR1 SGHDN and CDR2 FVKESK. Trimming cost V 4 bases and J 6 bases, with 12 bases left between them. CDR3 DNA: TGTGCCAGCAGCCCCCTCCGCCTTGATGGCTACACCTTC. Translated, it gives CASSPLRLDGYTF.

The V call is TRBV5-4, the J call TRBJ2-5, with D perhaps TRBD2 (6 bases). CDR3 length: 16 residues. The V gene lost 3 bases and the J gene lost 4 bases, with 19 bases spanning the gap. Germline loops: CDR1 SGHNT, CDR2 YYREEE (reference sequence). The CDR3 protein is CASSSGDGTFLETQYF. The CDR3 DNA follows: TGTGCCAGCAGCTCCGGTGACGGGACTTTCTTAGAGACCCAGTACTTC.

This clonotype was seen only a few times. The chain employs TRBV27 and TRBJ2-7; possibly TRBD2 for D (7 bases). In germline, CDR1 is MNHEY, CDR2 SMNVEV (reference sequence). The CDR3 runs to 18 residues. V lost 6 bases, J lost 4 bases, and 28 bases lay in between. CDR3 amino acids: CASSSAGGTHSQFYEQYF. The CDR3 DNA reads as TGTGCCAGCAGCTCGGCCGGGGGGACACACAGCCAATTTTACGAGCAGTACTTC.

The rearrangement joins TRBV2 to TRBJ2-5; 10 positions match TRBD1. V trimming: 9 bases; J trimming: 1 base; junction bases outside the gene matches: 8. The V gene's germline CDR1 is SNHLY and CDR2 FYNNEI. The CDR3 covers 15 residues. This CDR3 is CASVGQGWTQETQYF. The DNA for the CDR3 is TGTGCCAGTGTGGGACAGGGGTGGACCCAAGAGACCCAGTACTTC.

This chain connects TRBV12-2 to TRBJ2-1; TRBD1 reflects the table's D call only, with no check against the DNA. TRBV12-2 has pseudogene status. The CDR3 totals 14 residues. The CDR3 DNA follows: TGTGCAAGTCGCTCTGGGGGGCCCTACAATGAGCAGTTCTTC. It is translated as CASRSGGPYNEQFF.

The CDR3 region is CASSQDRRVRGYTF. The CDR3 DNA is TGTGCCAGCAGCCAAGATCGCAGGGTGCGTGGCTACACCTTC. The J gene is TRBJ1-2, the V gene TRBV3-1, with D possibly matching TRBD1 (5 bases). The germline gives CDR1 LGHDT, CDR2 YNNKEL (reference sequence). The germline V and J ends were trimmed by 0 bases and 7 bases, with 12 bases remaining between them. The CDR3 sequence is 14 residues long.

This chain links TRBV5-1 with TRBJ1-1; D unresolved. Germline V gene data show CDR1 as SGHRS and CDR2 as YFSETQ. The CDR3 is 17 residues long. V lost 0 bases and J 0 bases, leaving 15 bases between the germline ends. The CDR3 bases are TGCGCCAGCAGCTTGGTTGCACAGACGAAGATGAACACTGAAGCTTTCTTT. Translation gives CASSLVAQTKMNTEAFF.

V gene TRBV7-3 combines with J gene TRBJ1-1; possibly TRBD1 for D (5 bases). V shed 5 bases and J shed 2 bases, with 12 bases lying between them. Germline CDR1 reads SGHTA; CDR2 reads FQGTGA. The CDR3 has 14 residues. This CDR3 reads CASSVGAGNTEAFF. As DNA, the CDR3 is TGTGCCAGCAGCGTTGGGGCAGGTAACACTGAAGCTTTCTTT.

The V and J genes are TRBV18 and TRBJ1-2; a weak D match, TRBD1 (5 bases). V lost 4 bases and J 2 bases, leaving 17 bases between the germline ends. The CDR3 has 16 residues. Looked up from germline, CDR1 is KGHSH and CDR2 is LQKENI. In DNA form, the CDR3 reads TGTGCCAGCTCACTTACCCACCAACAGGTGAACTATGGCTACACCTTC. Protein sequence: CASSLTHQQVNYGYTF.

V is TRBV10-3 and J is TRBJ2-5, with a tentative D call TRBD1 (6 bases). CDR3 length equals 13 residues. V lost 6 bases to trimming and J lost 2 bases, with 10 bases between them. The germline V gene encodes CDR1 ENHRY and CDR2 SYGVKD. CDR3 sequence: CAIRSTGQETQYF. In nucleotides, the CDR3 is TGTGCCATCAGATCGACAGGTCAAGAGACCCAGTACTTC.

This chain uses TRBV7-9 with TRBJ1-5; D is undetermined. V gave up 7 bases and J gave up 4 bases, with 17 bases separating them. The CDR3 sequence is 15 residues long. Germline loops: CDR1 SEHNR, CDR2 FQNEAQ (reference sequence). The CDR3 DNA reads TGTGCCAGCACCTTGGGCCCTCAGCCTAATCAGCCCCAGCATTTT. Translating gives CASTLGPQPNQPQHF. Based on the CDR3 plus reference TRBV7-9 and TRBJ1-5, the full variable domain is DTGVSQNPRHKITKRGQNVTFRCDPISEHNRLYWYRQTLGQGPEFLTYFQNEAQLEKSRLLSDRFSAERPKGSFSTLEIQRTEQGDSAMYLCASTLGPQPNQPQHFGDGTRLSIL.

This clonotype was seen more than once but under ten times. The rearrangement joins TRBV12-3 or TRBV12-4 to TRBJ2-1, with a weak D call TRBD2 (6 bases). CDR3 length equals 16 residues. Deletions cut 3 bases from V and 7 bases from J, with 19 bases between. In DNA form, the CDR3 reads TGTGCCAGCAGTTTTCGCGGGGCTGGGGTCGGGAATGAGCAGTTCTTC. Amino acid sequence: CASSFRGAGVGNEQFF.

This chain uses TRBV24-1 with TRBJ1-1; D call uncertain. This CDR3 is built from 13 residues. Germline CDR1 and CDR2: KGHDR and SFDVKD. Trimming pared 4 bases from V and 6 bases from J, leaving 11 bases between. The CDR3 sequence is CATSDRGRSEAFF. The CDR3 DNA reads as TGTGCCACCAGTGACCGTGGACGATCTGAAGCTTTCTTT.

This chain connects TRBV18 to TRBJ1-6; no firm D call. Per germline, CDR1 KGHSH and CDR2 LQKENI. This CDR3 contains 14 residues. With 2 bases removed from V and 9 bases from J, the gap between germline ends came to 11 bases. The CDR3 region is CASSPAALGSPLHF. As DNA, the CDR3 is TGTGCCAGCTCACCAGCTGCCTTGGGTTCACCCCTCCACTTT.

The chain joins TRBV12-3 or TRBV12-4 to TRBJ1-6; D is perhaps TRBD1 (6 bases). CDR3 length equals 13 residues. V was trimmed by 6 bases and J by 13 bases, leaving 16 bases between them. DNA of the CDR3: TGTGCCAGCAGCCCGGCGGGTAGGGGGCCCCTCCACTTT. Its translation is CASSPAGRGPLHF.

As DNA, the CDR3 is TGTGCCACCAGCACCCGTCGGACAGGCGATGGCTACACCTTC. Translated, it gives CATSTRRTGDGYTF. The chain is built from TRBV15 and TRBJ1-2; 7 bases line up with TRBD1. From germline, CDR1 is LNHNV and CDR2 YYDKDF (reference sequence). V lost 4 bases to trimming and J lost 6 bases; unmatched junction nucleotides: 8. The CDR3 consists of 14 residues. Full variable domain (missing parts from reference TRBV15 and TRBJ1-2): DAMVIQNPRYQVTQFGKPVTLSCSQTLNHNVMYWYQQKSSQAPKLLFHYYDKDFNNEADTPDNFQSRRPNTSFCFLDIRSPGLGDTAMYLCATSTRRTGDGYTFGSGTRLTVV.

The rearrangement links TRBV12-3 or TRBV12-4 to TRBJ2-3, with TRBD2 as a possible D gene (5 bases). Trimming removed 5 bases at V and 5 bases at J, with 14 bases between. The CDR3 sequence is 14 residues long. As DNA, the CDR3 is TGTGCCAGCAGTAGACCAGCAGGAGGAGATACGCAGTATTTT. It specifies CASSRPAGGDTQYF.